This T cell receptor beta chain was profiled in a study of identical twins (dated by TCRdb to the mid-2010s). Turning to the overall study: TCR alpha and beta repertoires from monozygotic twins, unrelated adults of various ages and cord blood were deep-sequenced to test whether fetal clonotypes persist. To rule out contamination, the twin experiments were replicated at different times with different library preparation protocols.

The investigation overall reported the following: Excess twin sharing in beta out-of-frame sequences was weaker because fewer shared sequences lowered the signal-to-noise ratio. Compared with coincidental sharing between unrelated individuals, an excess of low generation-probability sequences was observed among out-of-frame TCR alpha sequences shared between twins. Invariant T cells such as MAIT and iNKT could partly confound zero-insertion analyses, though diverse VJ usage argued against this for most clonotypes. Abundant cord blood beta clonotypes had fewer insertions, young adult naive repertoires showed a similar but weaker trend, and memory repertoires showed no such trend. Conclusions relied on cross-sectional statistical analysis, since the same donors could not be followed over many years. Out-of-frame TCR alpha sharing in monozygotic twins was systematically underestimated by recombination models, whereas sharing between unrelated individuals was in agreement with the recombination models.

Library construction relied on 5' RACE. For sequencing, an Illumina HiSeq 2000 was employed. Template switching added a universal primer binding site, and the final cDNA carried a unique molecular identifier that allowed TCR cDNA molecules to be counted accurately. First-strand cDNA for TCR alpha and beta chains was synthesized from specific primers in the conserved constant-segment region. To control for contamination, every cDNA library carried two barcodes: a SMART-Mk sample barcode plus Illumina barcodes. TruSeq adapter sequences and Illumina sample barcodes were added in two successive PCR steps. The Illumina HiSeq platform was used with custom primers to sequence TCR alpha and beta cDNA libraries. The published analysis was carried out like this. MiGEC processed the raw reads to extract unique molecular identifiers, while MiXCR was used to determine the CDR3 positions. For each individual, recombination models were inferred using an EM algorithm with the repgenHMM and IGoR tools. The analysis of shared clonotypes was done with the tcR package in R, with sharing normalized by the product of cloneset sizes. To study raw recombination without the effects of thymic and clonal selection, out-of-frame nonproductive sequences were analyzed. TCRdb trimmed public reads at Q25 via fastp, called clones via MiXCR and kept in-frame beta chains. Rows with a matching CDR3 protein are joined into one entry that keeps the most common DNA and genes. TCRdb, not the authors, supplied the V and J calls. The sample table records roughly 570,000 distinct CDR3 sequences; 9% to 10% of these occur just once. Around 3.1% of the sample belongs to the ten largest clones.

In the case of this clonotype: Its antigen is not yet known. Base qualities were left out, and no much larger clone turns up one base away.

Every donor was a healthy Caucasian. Three pairs of female monozygotic twins, all aged roughly 18 to 30 years, were included in the twin cohort. Peripheral blood mononuclear cells were used as the source from which RNA for TCR libraries was isolated. Cut back by 6 bases and 0 bases, the V and J ends lie 9 bases apart. Including the terminal cysteine and phenylalanine, the CDR3 comprises 14 residues. Only CDR3 DNA is held: 42 bases, read in frame from base 1. The germline V gene provides CDR1 MNHEY and CDR2 SVGEGT. These data also featured in a second study, about yellow fever vaccine responses in identical twins. As described in the second report: The authors reported that the T cell response to vaccination in identical twins appeared partly convergent and partly personalized. In the study, vaccine-responding T cell clones were precisely tracked in identical twins.

The sequence joins TRBV6-2 or TRBV6-3 to TRBJ2-4; the best D guess is TRBD2, with 5 bases matching. The sample comprised PBMCs. The receptor comes from a woman aged 18-29 years in good health. The CDR3 reads CASRLAGAKNIQYF. The nucleotides are TGTGCCAGCAGGCTGGCGGGAGCCAAAAACATTCAGTACTTC.